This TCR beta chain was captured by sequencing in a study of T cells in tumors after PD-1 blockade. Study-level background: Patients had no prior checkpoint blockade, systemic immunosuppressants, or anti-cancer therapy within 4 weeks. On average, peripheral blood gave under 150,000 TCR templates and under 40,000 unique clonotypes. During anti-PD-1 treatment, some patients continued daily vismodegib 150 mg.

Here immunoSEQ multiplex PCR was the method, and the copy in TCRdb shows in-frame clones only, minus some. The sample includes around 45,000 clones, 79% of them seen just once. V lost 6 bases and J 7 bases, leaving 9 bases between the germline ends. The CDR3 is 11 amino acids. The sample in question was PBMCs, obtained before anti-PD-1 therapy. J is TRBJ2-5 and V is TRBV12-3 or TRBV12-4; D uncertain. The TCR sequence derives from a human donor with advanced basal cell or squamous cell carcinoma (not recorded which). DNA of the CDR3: TGTGCCAGCAGCGATCGAACGACCCAGTACTTC. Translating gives CASSDRTTQYF.